The 15 T cell receptor beta chains below were found in one sample sequenced in a study of cytomegalovirus exposure and HLA in healthy donors. Researchers ran the PCR with 60 Vbeta and 13 Jbeta primers. Some clones are missing from TCRdb's copy, which holds only in-frame ones; the method was immunoSEQ multiplex PCR. The repertoire consists of roughly 190,000 clones, with about nine tenths occurring once and the leading ten covering roughly 1.3%. The sequenced sample was PBMCs. These receptor sequences come from a man aged 25 to 40 in good health and CMV-seronegative.

This clone was detected only once. This chain links TRBV4-1 with TRBJ2-3; the match to TRBD2 covers 8 bases. The junction had 7 bases not matched to a gene; V was cut back by 2 bases and J by 3 bases. Germline V lookup: CDR1 MGHRA, CDR2 YSYEKL. CDR3 length equals 16 residues. CDR3 region: CASSQNPGGATDTQYF. The CDR3 DNA is TGCGCCAGCAGCCAAAATCCGGGGGGGGCAACAGATACGCAGTATTTT.

Only one count was recorded for this clone. This sequence joins TRBV7-2 and TRBJ2-5; 9 bases line up with TRBD1. The CDR3 consists of 15 residues. Trimming cost V 1 base and J 5 bases; bases outside gene matches: 5. Looked up from germline, CDR1 is SGHTA and CDR2 is FQGNSA. Here the CDR3 DNA reads TGTGCCAGCAGCTTAGAGGGACAGGGTTGGGAGACCCAGTACTTC. Its protein product is CASSLEGQGWETQYF.

V usage is TRBV4-3 and J usage is TRBJ2-1, with D unresolved. V shed 4 bases and J shed 6 bases, with 7 bases lying between them. In germline, CDR1 is LGHNA, CDR2 YSLEER. The CDR3 covers 12 residues. CDR3 DNA: TGCGCCAGCAGCCCGTCAGGCAATGAGCAGTTCTTC. It is translated as CASSPSGNEQFF.

J is TRBJ2-6 and V is TRBV19, with 8 nucleotides matching TRBD1. The CDR3 covers 17 residues. The V and J ends lost 3 bases and 0 bases, in that order; junction bases with no gene match: 4. Germline CDR1 reads LNHDA; CDR2 reads SQIVND (reference sequence). Here the CDR3 reads CASSIGTGASGANVLTF. The CDR3 nucleotides read TGTGCCAGTAGTATTGGGACAGGAGCCTCTGGGGCCAACGTCCTGACTTTC.

The chain is built from TRBV27 and TRBJ2-3, with a weak D call TRBD2 (5 bases). Germline CDR1 reads MNHEY; CDR2 reads SMNVEV (reference sequence). V lost 8 bases, J lost 4 bases, and 13 bases lay in between. The CDR3 is made up of 13 amino acids. The CDR3 spells CASGFERADTQYF. As DNA, the CDR3 is TGTGCCAGCGGGTTCGAGAGGGCAGATACGCAGTATTTT.

The chain employs TRBV19 and TRBJ1-5, with D perhaps matching TRBD1 (6 bases). V was clipped by 6 bases and J by 6 bases, with 18 bases between them. The CDR3 covers 15 residues. The germline gives CDR1 LNHDA, CDR2 SQIVND (reference sequence). In nucleotides, the CDR3 is TGTGCCAGTAGCGAAGGGGGGGCCGGGCGTCAGCCCCAGCATTTT. Its translation is CASSEGGAGRQPQHF. Combining the CDR3 with reference TRBV19 and TRBJ1-5 gives the whole variable domain DGGITQSPKYLFRKEGQNVTLSCEQNLNHDAMYWYRQDPGQGLRLIYYSQIVNDFQKGDIAEGYSVSREKKESFPLTVTSAQKNPTAFYLCASSEGGAGRQPQHFGDGTRLSIL.

The chain is built from TRBV5-4 and TRBJ2-1, with 7 positions matching TRBD2. The CDR3 loop spans 16 amino acids. Per the germline V gene, CDR1 is SGHNT and CDR2 is YYREEE (reference sequence). V was clipped by 4 bases and J by 7 bases; unmatched bases: 14. The CDR3 loop reads CASSTRGLRSGNEQFF. The CDR3 DNA sequence: TGTGCCAGCAGCACTCGGGGACTAAGGTCGGGGAATGAGCAGTTCTTC.

The chain joins TRBV7-2 to TRBJ1-5; weak D call: TRBD1 (6 bases). The CDR3 contains 15 residues. The V end was cut by 5 bases, the J end by 1 base, with 12 bases between. Germline loops: CDR1 SGHTA, CDR2 FQGNSA. This CDR3 is CASSPGGQSNQPQHF. In DNA, the CDR3 is TGTGCCAGCAGCCCCGGAGGACAGAGCAATCAGCCCCAGCATTTT.

V gene TRBV7-9 combines with J gene TRBJ2-1, with 7 bases lining up with TRBD2. The germline gives CDR1 SEHNR, CDR2 FQNEAQ (reference sequence). The CDR3 runs to 13 residues. V lost 4 bases to trimming and J lost 8 bases; unmatched junction nucleotides: 5. CDR3 bases: TGTGCCAGCAGCTCCTCCGGACTAGATGAGCAGTTCTTC. This translates into CASSSSGLDEQFF.

The chain employs TRBV6-5 and TRBJ1-4; D is perhaps TRBD1 (6 bases). CDR1 and CDR2 (germline): MNHEY, SVGAGI. The V and J ends lost 1 base and 1 base respectively, with 10 bases between them. The CDR3 loop spans 16 amino acids. The CDR3: CASSYYTGITNEKLFF. In DNA, the CDR3 is TGTGCCAGCAGTTACTACACAGGGATAACTAATGAAAAACTGTTTTTT.

The chain uses TRBV10-3 and TRBJ1-6; D unresolved. Per the germline V gene, CDR1 is ENHRY and CDR2 is SYGVKD. The CDR3 has 14 residues. Between the trimmed V and J ends, which lost 3 bases and 7 bases, there was a span of 10 bases. The CDR3 DNA sequence: TGTGCCATCAGTGAATCCGCGGGAAATTCACCCCTCCACTTT. Translated: CAISESAGNSPLHF.

Note on this clone: Other DNA sequences within the sample encode an identical CDR3. The CDR3 DNA sequence: TGTGCCAGCAGTTTGAGAGGGGAGACCCAGTACTTC. As protein: CASSLRGETQYF. V usage is TRBV28 and J usage is TRBJ2-5, with D possibly being TRBD2 (5 bases). V lost 3 bases, J lost 5 bases, and 7 bases lay in between. From germline, CDR1 is MDHEN and CDR2 SYDVKM. The CDR3 totals 12 residues.

The V gene is TRBV10-3, the J gene TRBJ2-1, with TRBD2 matching 10 bases. The CDR3 is 15 residues long. Looked up from germline, CDR1 is ENHRY and CDR2 is SYGVKD. J was trimmed by 4 bases and V by 4 bases; bases with no gene match: 4. The CDR3 reads CAISAISGGYNEQFF. The CDR3 DNA sequence: TGTGCCATCAGTGCGATTAGCGGGGGGTACAATGAGCAGTTCTTC.

The chain is built from TRBV6-1 and TRBJ2-5, with 10 bases that match TRBD2. The germline gives CDR1 MNHNS, CDR2 SASEGT. The CDR3 totals 14 residues. V lost 4 bases and J lost 5; bases outside the gene matches: 4. CDR3 coding DNA: TGTGCCAGCAGTGCTAGCGGGAGAAGGGAGACCCAGTACTTC. This gives the protein CASSASGRRETQYF.

This sequence joins TRBV7-9 and TRBJ2-7; D gene ambiguous. V was clipped by 5 bases and J by 6 bases, with 11 bases between them. The germline V gene encodes CDR1 SEHNR and CDR2 FQNEAQ (reference sequence). There are 12 residues in the CDR3. DNA for the CDR3: TGTGCCAGCAGCCCAGGTTCTTCCGAGCAGTACTTC. Translated, it gives CASSPGSSEQYF.